Given below is one T cell receptor (beta chain) in context. What it binds is unknown. This record comes from a study of Ad26.COV2.S vaccination and SARS-CoV-2 variants. Background on the study: Once, or twice with 56 days between doses, Ad26.COV2.S was given intramuscularly.

Germline V gene sequence: CDR1 SGHKS, CDR2 YYEKEE (reference sequence). The CDR3 loop spans 16 amino acids. Trimming left V 4 bases short and J 1 base short, with 17 bases between. The study's findings and limits: CD8+ and CD4+ T cells specific for spike reportedly responded with substantial breadth after vaccination.

Treatment here: around 19 received Ad26.COV2.S at low or high dose, single or two shots; several received placebo; per-sample allocation not given. Following the first vaccine or placebo injection, samples were taken on day 63. Boston hosted the donor, who was an adult aged 18-55 years. Profiling relied on immunoSEQ multiplex PCR, and the TCRdb table lists in-frame clones only, not all of them. Seen here are more than 300,000 clones, less than 90% observed once, and the top ten hold 6.4%. The chain combines TRBV5-5 with TRBJ1-1; TRBD1 might be the D (6 bases). The sample in question was peripheral blood, obtained in a trial of Ad26.COV2.S vaccine versus placebo. The sequence derives from a person aged 18-65 years who received the Ad26.COV2.S COVID-19 vaccine or a placebo. Written as DNA, the CDR3 is TGTGCCAGCAGCCCCAGAAATAAACAGGGGAACACTGAAGCTTTCTTT. Translating gives CASSPRNKQGNTEAFF.